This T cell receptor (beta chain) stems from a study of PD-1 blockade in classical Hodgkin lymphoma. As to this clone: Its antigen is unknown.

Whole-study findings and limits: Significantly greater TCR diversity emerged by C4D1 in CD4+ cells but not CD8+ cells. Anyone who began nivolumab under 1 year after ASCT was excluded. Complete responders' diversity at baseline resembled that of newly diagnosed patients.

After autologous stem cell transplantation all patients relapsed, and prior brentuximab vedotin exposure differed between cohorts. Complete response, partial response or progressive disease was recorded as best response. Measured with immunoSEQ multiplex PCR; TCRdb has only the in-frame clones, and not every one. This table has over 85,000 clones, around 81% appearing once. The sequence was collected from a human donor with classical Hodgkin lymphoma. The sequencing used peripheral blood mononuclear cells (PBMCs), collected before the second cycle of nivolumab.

For the CDR3, the DNA is TGCGCCAGCAGCCAAGATGGAGGGACAGGGGTGAGGGCTAACTATGGCTACACCTTC. Amino acids: CASSQDGGTGVRANYGYTF. The gene calls are TRBV4-3 and TRBJ1-2; 10 bases map to TRBD1. Trimming removed 0 bases from V and 0 bases from J; junction bases left unmatched: 10. The germline V gene encodes CDR1 LGHNA and CDR2 YSLEER. The CDR3 loop spans 19 amino acids.